This passage covers 27 T cell receptor beta chains from one sample sequenced in a study of T cells expressing NK-cell markers. TCRdb processed the 5' RACE reads again and assigns one entry to each CDR3 protein, with no DNA. The sample has 140,000 to 150,000 distinct CDR3 sequences, and its top ten clones hold approximately 12%. Sample: blood T cells: a sorted CD56 or NKG2C T cell subset, CD4+ or CD8+ T cells, or bulk PBMC T cells (not recorded which). These TCRs come from a man in his late teens or twenties in good health.

This chain links TRBV6-2 or TRBV6-3 with TRBJ2-2; TCRdb's D gene call, TRBD2, goes unchecked for lack of DNA. This CDR3 has 16 amino acids. CDR1 and CDR2 (germline): MNHEY, SVGEGT. CDR3 amino acids: CASSLPSGSGTGELFF.

The chain recombines TRBV7-2 with TRBJ2-2; TCRdb lists TRBD2, though no DNA is available to test this call. CDR1 is SGHTA, CDR2 FQGNSA, per germline. This CDR3 has 14 residues. CDR3: CASSTSGRGGELFF.

The chain links TRBV4-1 to TRBJ2-1; lacking DNA, the TRBD2 call made by TCRdb goes unchecked. The CDR3 is 17 amino acids. The germline V gene encodes CDR1 MGHRA and CDR2 YSYEKL. The CDR3 loop is CASSPLAGAEVYNEQFF.

The CDR3 sequence: CSARVMGEQYF. This sequence joins TRBV20-1 and TRBJ2-7. Germline V gene lookup returns CDR1 DFQATT and CDR2 SNEGSKA (reference sequence). This CDR3 has 11 amino acids.

This chain joins TRBV4-3 and TRBJ2-1; with no DNA, the TCRdb D assignment of TRBD2 cannot be verified. Germline V gene data show CDR1 as LGHNA and CDR2 as YSLEER. The CDR3 has 16 residues. CDR3 region: CASSTVRDFSYNEQFF.

This chain joins TRBV16 and TRBJ2-1; the TCRdb D gene call, TRBD2, has no DNA to confirm it. The CDR3 spans 18 residues. Per germline, CDR1 KGHSY and CDR2 FQNENV. CDR3 protein: CASSPTPLAGVGNNEQFF.

The chain carries TRBV3-1 and TRBJ2-7. The length of the CDR3 is 16 residues. Germline V gives CDR1 LGHDT, CDR2 YNNKEL (reference sequence). This chain's CDR3 is CASSQDLGGSSYEQYF.

The rearrangement uses TRBV11-2 and TRBJ2-7; checking the TCRdb D call of TRBD1 is not possible without DNA. In germline, CDR1 is SGHAT, CDR2 FQNNGV. The CDR3 spans 18 residues. CDR3 sequence reads: CASSYILGELAATYEQYF.

This chain joins TRBV14 and TRBJ1-1. Germline CDR1 is SGHDN and CDR2 is FVKESK. The CDR3 is 13 amino acids. The CDR3 protein is CASSLLGGTEAFF.

The gene calls are TRBV18 and TRBJ1-1; the TCRdb D gene call, TRBD1, has no DNA to confirm it. CDR1 and CDR2 from the germline V gene are KGHSH and LQKENI. CDR3 size: 15 residues. The CDR3 reads CASSPGRGLNTEAFF.

This chain links TRBV14 with TRBJ2-1; the D gene TCRdb calls, TRBD1, cannot be checked with no DNA. The CDR3 spans 16 residues. The V gene's germline CDR1 is SGHDN and CDR2 FVKESK. CDR3 amino acids: CASSQDLTGNFNEQFF.

The chain employs TRBV11-2 and TRBJ2-3; TCRdb selects TRBD2, and the lack of DNA leaves this call unchecked. CDR1 is SGHAT, CDR2 FQNNGV, per germline. The CDR3 is 15 amino acids. This chain's CDR3 is CASSLGLPFTDTQYF.

The rearrangement links TRBV29-1 to TRBJ2-1; the D gene TCRdb calls, TRBD1, cannot be checked with no DNA. Germline CDR1 is SQVTM and CDR2 is ANQGSEA. CDR3 length: 15 residues. The CDR3 is CSVEAGRGPYNEQFF.

The CDR3 sequence is CASSVGQGWGGDEQYF. J is TRBJ2-7 and V is TRBV5-6; TCRdb's D call, TRBD1, is unchecked because there is no DNA. Germline V gene data show CDR1 as SGHDT and CDR2 as YYEEEE. This CDR3 is 16 amino acids long.

V usage is TRBV4-1 and J usage is TRBJ2-4. Germline V lookup: CDR1 MGHRA, CDR2 YSYEKL. The length of the CDR3 is 13 residues. CDR3: CASSQGLKNIQYF.

The chain links TRBV7-7 to TRBJ2-2; the TRBD2 assignment by TCRdb is unverifiable without DNA. The CDR3 spans 15 residues. Per the germline V gene, CDR1 is SSHAT and CDR2 is FNYEAQ (reference sequence). The CDR3 protein is CASSKGTSFTGELFF.

The chain has TRBV19 and TRBJ2-1; TCRdb's assignment of TRBD2 cannot be checked, as there is no DNA. Germline V gene lookup returns CDR1 LNHDA and CDR2 SQIVND (reference sequence). The CDR3 is 15 amino acids. The CDR3 here is CASSIMGPSANEQFF.

This chain uses TRBV27 with TRBJ1-5. CDR3 length: 13 residues. Germline V gene lookup returns CDR1 MNHEY and CDR2 SMNVEV (reference sequence). Here the CDR3 reads CASSAGIYQPQHF.

The V call is TRBV27, the J call TRBJ2-2. Germline V gene lookup returns CDR1 MNHEY and CDR2 SMNVEV (reference sequence). The length of the CDR3 is 12 residues. Here the CDR3 reads CASRIGWRELFF.

The chain combines TRBV3-1 with TRBJ2-7; the D gene TCRdb calls, TRBD1, cannot be checked with no DNA. Per the germline V gene, CDR1 is LGHDT and CDR2 is YNNKEL (reference sequence). CDR3 size: 15 residues. The chain's CDR3 is CASSQTAGSSYEQYF.

The chain recombines TRBV27 with TRBJ2-4; TCRdb outputs TRBD1, but without DNA this stays unchecked. CDR1 and CDR2 from the germline V gene are MNHEY and SMNVEV (reference sequence). This CDR3 is 14 amino acids long. This CDR3 reads CASSPGQIKNIQYF.

The chain links TRBV24-1 to TRBJ2-3; no DNA is available, so the TRBD1 call from TCRdb remains unchecked. The CDR3 runs to 16 residues. Germline CDR1 is KGHDR and CDR2 is SFDVKD. The CDR3 reads CATSDRTGATTDTQYF.

The chain has TRBV5-6 and TRBJ2-4; TCRdb indicates TRBD1, and absent DNA this call remains unverified. Germline V gives CDR1 SGHDT, CDR2 YYEEEE. CDR3 size: 17 residues. CDR3 in amino acids: CASSLAGQVPAKNIQYF.

The chain joins TRBV24-1 to TRBJ1-2; as DNA is missing, the TRBD1 call by TCRdb cannot be tested. The CDR3 has 16 amino acids. Germline assignment: CDR1 KGHDR and CDR2 SFDVKD. This CDR3 is CATSDSSRDGLYGYTF.

This rearrangement joins TRBV20-1 to TRBJ2-5; TCRdb's assignment of TRBD2 cannot be checked, as there is no DNA. The CDR3 runs to 20 residues. Looked up from germline, CDR1 is DFQATT and CDR2 is SNEGSKA (reference sequence). The CDR3 sequence: CSARDFLGPPSGRFQETQYF.

J is TRBJ2-5 and V is TRBV4-1; checking the TCRdb D call of TRBD1 is not possible without DNA. The CDR3 length is 15 residues. CDR1 and CDR2 from the germline V gene are MGHRA and YSYEKL. The CDR3 loop reads CASSPGTGWGETQYF.

The chain combines TRBV15 with TRBJ1-2; TCRdb lists TRBD1, though no DNA is available to test this call. The CDR3 contains 19 residues. Germline CDR1 and CDR2: LNHNV and YYDKDF (reference sequence). The CDR3 spells CATSRDREDGWSPSYGYTF. The full variable domain, with the rest looked up from reference TRBV15 and TRBJ1-2, is DAMVIQNPRYQVTQFGKPVTLSCSQTLNHNVMYWYQQKSSQAPKLLFHYYDKDFNNEADTPDNFQSRRPNTSFCFLDIRSPGLGDTAMYLCATSRDREDGWSPSYGYTFGSGTRLTVV.